This T cell receptor (beta chain) originates from a study of T cells of healthy individuals. Germline CDR1 LNHNV, CDR2 YYDKDF (reference sequence). The ends were cut back, 4 bases at V and 1 base at J, with 11 bases in the middle. The CDR3 covers 14 residues. TCRdb re-called the 5' RACE reads through MiXCR, storing one row per CDR3 protein. The sample holds approximately 50,000 distinct CDR3 sequences; around 15% are singletons and the top ten take roughly 16%. The V gene is TRBV15, the J gene TRBJ2-7, with unresolved D. The TCR was taken from a human donor in good health. In nucleotides, the CDR3 is TGTGCCACCAGCACCTCTCCGCTATCCTACGAGCAGTACTTC. Translated: CATSTSPLSYEQYF. The whole variable domain, remainder taken from reference TRBV15 and TRBJ2-7, is DAMVIQNPRYQVTQFGKPVTLSCSQTLNHNVMYWYQQKSSQAPKLLFHYYDKDFNNEADTPDNFQSRRPNTSFCFLDIRSPGLGDTAMYLCATSTSPLSYEQYFGPGTRLTVT.